The rows below give T cell receptor beta chains drawn from one sample of a study of cytomegalovirus exposure and HLA in healthy donors. Repertoires were generated with immunoSEQ multiplex PCR, while TCRdb's copy carries only in-frame clones and drops some. The table lists over 150,000 clones, approximately 80% of them singletons. The sample consisted of PBMCs. These receptor sequences come from a woman aged 18-29 years in good health and CMV-seronegative. CDR3s include the opening cysteine and the closing phenylalanine or tryptophan. Each record gives: V gene, D gene, clone size, J gene, CDR3 DNA, CDR3 protein. The D gene is left open where the match is weak. Some rows mark clone size as missing; the rest say once, few, many or name a class of expanded clone.

TRBV5-1	.	.	TRBJ1-2	TGCGCCAGCAGCTTCGAGGGGGTCGACGGCTACACCTTC	CASSFEGVDGYTF
TRBV5-1	TRBD1	once	TRBJ2-7	TGCGCCAGCAGCTTAACCGGGACAGGAACCCACGAGCAGTACTTC	CASSLTGTGTHEQYF
TRBV4-2	.	.	TRBJ2-7	TGTGCCAGCAGCCAGCCAACCGCCGACAGATACGAGCAGTACTTC	CASSQPTADRYEQYF
TRBV5-1	.	.	TRBJ2-5	TGCGCCAGCAGCCCGGGGGGGACAGACGTCCTCACTGAGACCCAGTACTTC	CASSPGGTDVLTETQYF
TRBV28	TRBD1	.	TRBJ1-5	TGTGCCAGCAGCTTGACAGGGAATCAGCCCCAGCATTTT	CASSLTGNQPQHF
TRBV19	TRBD2	.	TRBJ2-1	TGTGCCAGAGGGAGACTAGCGGGAGAGCGAGATGAGCAGTTCTTC	CARGRLAGERDEQFF
TRBV7-9	.	few	TRBJ2-3	TGTGCCAGCCAACTAGCCAGCACAGATACGCAGTATTTT	CASQLASTDTQYF
TRBV6-5	TRBD2	once	TRBJ2-1	TGTGCCAGCAGTTACGATAGCGGGAGGGGAAATGAGCAGTTCTTC	CASSYDSGRGNEQFF
TRBV11-3	TRBD2	.	TRBJ2-1	TGTGCCAGCAGCCCGGGGGAAACTAGCGGGCTTTACAATGAGCAGTTCTTC	CASSPGETSGLYNEQFF
TRBV6-1	.	.	TRBJ2-5	TGTGCCAGCAGCGGACAGCTCCAAGAGACCCAGTACTTC	CASSGQLQETQYF
TRBV10-3	.	.	TRBJ1-2	TGTGCCATCAGTGTGGAGGAGAACTATGGCTACACCTTC	CAISVEENYGYTF
TRBV5-4	.	.	TRBJ1-1	TGTGCCAGCAGCTTTGGTCCGGGTGAAGCTTTCTTT	CASSFGPGEAFF
TRBV5-5	TRBD2	once	TRBJ2-2	TGTGCCAGCAGCTTGGAACTAGCGGGGGCAGAGCTGTTTTTT	CASSLELAGAELFF
TRBV6-6	.	.	TRBJ1-5	TGTGCCAGCCGGGGGGCTTATAGCAATCAGCCCCAGCATTTT	CASRGAYSNQPQHF
TRBV5-1	.	.	TRBJ2-1	TGCGCCAGCAGCTTGGGAGCGGGCCTCTCCTACAATGAGCAGTTCTTC	CASSLGAGLSYNEQFF
TRBV18	.	.	TRBJ2-5	TGTGCCAGCTCACCGAGCCAAGAGACCCAGTACTTC	CASSPSQETQYF
TRBV9	.	once	TRBJ2-7	TGTGCCAGCAGCGCCCAGCCGGACAGCTCCTACGAGCAGTACTTC	CASSAQPDSSYEQYF
TRBV6-1	TRBD2	.	TRBJ2-7	TGTGCCAGCGAGGGGAGTAGCGGGACCCCCTACGAGCAGTACTTC	CASEGSSGTPYEQYF
TRBV11-1	TRBD2	.	TRBJ2-3	TGTGCCAGCAGCTTAACAGCGGGAGTCGTAGATACGCAGTATTTT	CASSLTAGVVDTQYF
TRBV5-1	.	.	TRBJ2-5	TGCGCCAGCAGCTTGGGGGGGCCCTACCAAGAGACCCAGTACTTC	CASSLGGPYQETQYF
TRBV21-1	.	.	TRBJ1-2	TGTGCCAGCAAGAACCGGGACAGGGTAAGCTACGACTATGGCTACACCTTC	CASKNRDRVSYDYGYTF
TRBV9	.	.	TRBJ1-6	TGTGCCAGCAGCCCGAACGACAGAAATAATTCACCCCTCCACTTT	CASSPNDRNNSPLHF
TRBV15	.	few	TRBJ1-3	TGTGCCACCAGGAATGTGGGAGGGAACACCATATATTTT	CATRNVGGNTIYF
TRBV19	.	few	TRBJ1-1	TGTGCCAGTAGTATTGTAGGGGGACCGTTGAACACTGAAGCTTTCTTT	CASSIVGGPLNTEAFF
TRBV2	.	once	TRBJ2-7	TGTGCCAACGTGAAGGGGATCAGCTCCTACGAGCAGTACTTC	CANVKGISSYEQYF
TRBV6-5	.	few	TRBJ1-1	TGTGCCAGCAGTTACTCGTCGTCGGGGAACACTGAAGCTTTCTTT	CASSYSSSGNTEAFF
TRBV27	TRBD1	once	TRBJ1-1	TGTGCCAGCAGTCCTTACTGGACAGGGAGGTCAGGGAACACTGAAGCTTTCTTT	CASSPYWTGRSGNTEAFF
TRBV27	.	.	TRBJ1-2	TGTGCCAGCAGTTTAGGGGGGTCGGGACTCTATGGCTACACCTTC	CASSLGGSGLYGYTF
TRBV5-4	.	.	TRBJ1-3	TGTGCCAGCAGCTTTGGTCCAGGGGACGGAAACACCATATATTTT	CASSFGPGDGNTIYF
TRBV6-1	TRBD1	.	TRBJ2-1	TGTGCCAGCAGTGGGGACAGGACGAGGGATGAGCAGTTCTTC	CASSGDRTRDEQFF
TRBV29-1	TRBD2	.	TRBJ2-1	TGCAGCGCCACGGGGGGACTAGCGGGGGGCGATGAGCAGTTCTTC	CSATGGLAGGDEQFF
TRBV6-5	TRBD2	.	TRBJ2-7	TGTGCCAGCAGCACATTAGCGGGAGACGAGCAGTACTTC	CASSTLAGDEQYF
TRBV5-1	TRBD1	once	TRBJ2-5	TGCGCCAGCAGCAAAGGGACAGAACAAGAGACCCAGTACTTC	CASSKGTEQETQYF
TRBV5-1	.	.	TRBJ2-1	TGCGCCAGCAGCTCAGGTACAGGGTCTATCTACAATGAGCAGTTCTTC	CASSSGTGSIYNEQFF
TRBV4-1	TRBD1	.	TRBJ1-3	TGCGCCAGCAGCCACTTAGGACAGGGGAATAGGAACACCATATATTTT	CASSHLGQGNRNTIYF
TRBV6-4	TRBD2	.	TRBJ2-1	TGTGCCAGCAGTCTAGCGGGAGGGTTCAATGAGCAGTTCTTC	CASSLAGGFNEQFF
TRBV5-4	.	.	TRBJ2-5	TGTGCCAGCAGCCAGGGGACGGCCATAGGGACCCAGTACTTC	CASSQGTAIGTQYF
TRBV2	TRBD1	.	TRBJ1-6	TGTGCCAGCAGGGCCGGGACAGGGGCGAATTCACCCCTCCACTTT	CASRAGTGANSPLHF
TRBV7-9	TRBD2	.	TRBJ2-7	TGTGCCAGCAGCTTGGGGACTAGCGGGCGTTCTTACGGCGAGCAGTACTTC	CASSLGTSGRSYGEQYF